This T cell receptor beta chain was found in a study of T cell responses to AZD1222 COVID-19 vaccine. The data were produced by immunoSEQ multiplex PCR, yet TCRdb's version contains in-frame clones alone and is incomplete. The sample holds over 75,000 clones, roughly 90% seen once. The source material was peripheral blood, sampled on day 0 of AZD1222 vaccination. The source of this sequence is an adult in good health.

DNA for the CDR3: TGTGCCAGCAGCGTAGGACAGTCCTACAATGAGCAGTTCTTC. Translating gives CASSVGQSYNEQFF. The chain combines TRBV9 with TRBJ2-1; a weak D match, TRBD1 (5 bases). The CDR3 is 14 amino acids. Trimming pared 0 bases from V and 1 base from J, leaving 5 bases between. The germline CDR1 and CDR2 sequences are SGDLS and YYNGEE. The whole variable domain, remainder taken from reference TRBV9 and TRBJ2-1, is DSGVTQTPKHLITATGQRVTLRCSPRSGDLSVYWYQQSLDQGLQFLIQYYNGEERAKGNILERFSAQQFPDLHSELNLSSLELGDSALYFCASSVGQSYNEQFFGPGTRLTVL.